The next 20 T cell receptor beta chains were all read from a single sample in a study of shared clonotypes between healthy human individuals. Libraries were prepared by immunoSEQ multiplex PCR; TCRdb keeps only in-frame clonotypes and omits some of them. Of about 820,000 clones listed, around 92% are singletons. CD45RO-negative, CCR7-positively selected cells formed the naive CD8 fraction, excluding terminally differentiated effector memory CD45RA+ cells. The specimen was naive CD8+ T cells sorted from blood. The receptors come from a man between 25 and 39 years old in good health.

The chain recombines TRBV19 with TRBJ1-1; D remains unclear. The V end lost 4 bases, the J end lost 3 bases, and 15 bases lay between the germline ends. The CDR3 runs 15 residues. Germline CDR1 LNHDA, CDR2 SQIVND (reference sequence). The CDR3 loop reads CASSTYMDADTEAFF. CDR3 nucleotide sequence: TGTGCCAGTAGTACGTACATGGATGCGGACACTGAAGCTTTCTTT.

V usage is TRBV5-1 and J usage is TRBJ2-1, with unresolved D. V dropped 2 bases and J dropped 7 bases, with 10 bases sitting between them. CDR1 SGHRS and CDR2 YFSETQ come from the germline V gene. The CDR3 totals 13 residues. The CDR3 sequence is CASSFYDPNEQFF. CDR3 bases: TGCGCCAGCAGCTTCTACGATCCTAATGAGCAGTTCTTC.

V is TRBV19 and J is TRBJ1-2; 7 nucleotides agree with TRBD1. Germline values: CDR1 LNHDA, CDR2 SQIVND (reference sequence). J was trimmed by 9 bases and V by 7 bases; bases with no gene match: 11. The CDR3 covers 13 residues. The CDR3 region is CASNPTGTLSYTF. The CDR3 DNA reads TGTGCCAGTAACCCGACAGGGACCTTAAGCTACACCTTC. Looking up the rest from reference TRBV19 and TRBJ1-2 gives the full variable domain: DGGITQSPKYLFRKEGQNVTLSCEQNLNHDAMYWYRQDPGQGLRLIYYSQIVNDFQKGDIAEGYSVSREKKESFPLTVTSAQKNPTAFYLCASNPTGTLSYTFGSGTRLTVV.

A few counts support this clone. This chain links TRBV10-2 with TRBJ2-7; 9 bases align to TRBD2. Germline assignment: CDR1 WSHSY and CDR2 SAAADI. The CDR3 is 14 amino acids. The junction had 6 bases not matched to a gene; V was cut back by 8 bases and J by 1 base. The CDR3 here is CASEGSGGSYEQYF. CDR3 DNA: TGCGCCAGCGAGGGGAGCGGGGGGTCCTACGAGCAGTACTTC.

Comment on this clone: Other DNA sequences in this sample translate to the same CDR3. The chain recombines TRBV29-1 with TRBJ2-1, with 12 positions matching TRBD2. Germline CDR1 is SQVTM and CDR2 is ANQGSEA. The CDR3 covers 14 residues. The J segment lost 3 bases and the V segment lost 7 bases, leaving 4 bases of the junction unmatched. CDR3 bases: TGCAGCGGCTTGACTAGCGGGAGCTACAATGAGCAGTTCTTC. Encoded protein: CSGLTSGSYNEQFF.

This rearrangement joins TRBV21-1 to TRBJ2-7; the DNA was not used to check the table's D call, TRBD2. TRBV21-1 is an annotated pseudogene. The CDR3 runs to 15 residues. In DNA, the CDR3 is TGTGCCAGCAGCAAAAAAGCGGGAGCTCTCTACGAGCAGTACTTC. Residues: CASSKKAGALYEQYF.

The V and J genes are TRBV10-2 and TRBJ2-7; 12 bases are shared with TRBD1. The trim removed 9 bases at V and 5 bases at J, leaving 11 bases unmatched. This CDR3 comprises 15 residues. Germline CDR1 is WSHSY and CDR2 is SAAADI. CDR3: CASEGPGQGADEQYF. The CDR3 DNA is TGCGCCAGTGAAGGGCCGGGACAGGGGGCGGACGAGCAGTACTTC.

This clone occurred once. This chain links TRBV4-2 with TRBJ1-5; no firm D call. The CDR3 covers 13 residues. The V gene's germline CDR1 is LGHNA and CDR2 YNFKEQ. V lost 0 bases and J 5 bases, leaving 5 bases between the germline ends. DNA of the CDR3: TGTGCCAGCAGCCAAGATTTGCATCAGCCCCAGCATTTT. Translation gives CASSQDLHQPQHF.

This chain uses TRBV6-5 with TRBJ2-3; D not resolved. Trimming took off 2 bases at V and 3 bases at J, with 3 bases between the two ends. CDR3 size: 12 residues. Germline V CDR1 and CDR2: MNHEY, SVGAGI. CDR3 DNA sequence: TGTGCCAGCAGTTACAATACAGATACGCAGTATTTT. Protein: CASSYNTDTQYF.

This chain joins TRBV7-9 and TRBJ2-2; a possible D gene is TRBD2 (5 bases). Trimming stripped 2 bases from V and 2 bases from J, with 18 bases between. Germline CDR1 SEHNR, CDR2 FQNEAQ (reference sequence). The CDR3 runs to 18 residues. The CDR3 DNA reads TGTGCCAGCAGCTTATCGTTTGGTGCGGCGGGTAACACCGGGGAGCTGTTTTTT. This encodes CASSLSFGAAGNTGELFF.

The V and J genes are TRBV10-1 and TRBJ1-5; D not resolved. V was trimmed by 4 bases and J by 1 base, leaving 5 bases between them. The CDR3 extends over 13 amino acids. Looked up from germline, CDR1 is WNHNN and CDR2 is SYGVQD (reference sequence). CDR3 region: CASSGGSNQPQHF. CDR3 nucleotides: TGCGCCAGCAGTGGGGGAAGCAATCAGCCCCAGCATTTT.

The V and J genes are TRBV5-4 and TRBJ2-5; 10 positions match TRBD1. The CDR3 consists of 16 residues. CDR1 is SGHNT and CDR2 is YYREEE in the germline V gene (reference sequence). Trimming cost V 3 bases and J 1 base; bases outside gene matches: 6. In nucleotides, the CDR3 is TGTGCCAGCAGCTCCCCGGGACAGGGGATCCAAGAGACCCAGTACTTC. It is translated as CASSSPGQGIQETQYF.

The rearrangement uses TRBV19 and TRBJ2-7; TRBD2 agrees at 7 bases. The CDR3 extends over 16 amino acids. Trimming at V came to 8 bases and at J to 2 bases, leaving 15 bases not matched to a gene. CDR1 LNHDA and CDR2 SQIVND come from the germline V gene (reference sequence). In nucleotides, the CDR3 is TGTGCCAGTTCCCCGGGTAGGGGAGGGCCGCCCTACGAGCAGTACTTC. This encodes CASSPGRGGPPYEQYF.

The chain recombines TRBV9 with TRBJ1-5, with D hard to call. CDR3 length: 15 residues. Germline V gives CDR1 SGDLS, CDR2 YYNGEE. Trimming stripped 0 bases from V and 5 bases from J, with 12 bases between. CDR3 sequence (DNA): TGTGCCAGCAGCGTAGACGGTTTGAGGGATCAGCCCCAGCATTTT. Translated, it gives CASSVDGLRDQPQHF.

This chain uses TRBV10-1 with TRBJ2-3; TRBD2 is a possible D gene (6 bases). Germline V gene sequence: CDR1 WNHNN, CDR2 SYGVQD (reference sequence). Trimming took 4 bases from V and 4 from J, leaving 15 bases between them. The CDR3 runs to 15 residues. The CDR3 nucleotides are TGCGCCAGCAGTGCCCTTCTAGGGGAGGCAGATACGCAGTATTTT. Translation: CASSALLGEADTQYF.

The chain carries TRBV11-2 and TRBJ2-7, with TRBD2 matching 9 bases. This CDR3 is 16 amino acids long. Germline V gives CDR1 SGHAT, CDR2 FQNNGV. V shed 5 bases and J 5 bases; nucleotides not matched to a gene: 13. CDR3 in amino acids: CASSPDASGIFHEQYF. The CDR3 nucleotides are TGTGCCAGCAGCCCGGATGCTAGCGGGATTTTCCACGAGCAGTACTTC.

This sequence joins TRBV4-1 and TRBJ2-5, with 10 bases lining up with TRBD2. The germline CDR1 and CDR2 sequences are MGHRA and YSYEKL. Germline trimming cut 5 bases from V and 0 bases from J; bases unmatched to any gene: 9. This CDR3 has 17 amino acids. CDR3 in amino acids: CASSSGLAAAYQETQYF. In DNA form, the CDR3 reads TGCGCCAGCAGCTCTGGACTAGCGGCCGCGTACCAAGAGACCCAGTACTTC.

This chain links TRBV15 with TRBJ2-1; tentative D call: TRBD2 (7 bases). With 5 bases removed from V and 2 bases from J, the gap between germline ends came to 13 bases. Germline V gene lookup returns CDR1 LNHNV and CDR2 YYDKDF (reference sequence). This CDR3 region has 15 residues. The CDR3 DNA reads TGTGCCACCAGCGAACAAGGGGGGGCCTACAATGAGCAGTTCTTC. Translation: CATSEQGGAYNEQFF.

The rearrangement uses TRBV9 and TRBJ2-1, with D maybe TRBD1 (5 bases). The germline V and J ends were trimmed by 0 bases and 5 bases, with 24 bases remaining between them. The CDR3 has 19 residues. Germline V gives CDR1 SGDLS, CDR2 YYNGEE. CDR3 coding DNA: TGTGCCAGCAGCGTAGAGGCAGGGCGAGAGGCCCAACCCAACAATGAGCAGTTCTTC. Translation gives CASSVEAGREAQPNNEQFF.

The chain recombines TRBV21-1 with TRBJ2-7; the table's TRBD1 call for D was not verified on the DNA. TRBV21-1 is designated a pseudogene. The length of the CDR3 is 17 residues. In DNA, the CDR3 is TGTGCCAGCAGCACCACGCAAGGACAGGGGAACCTCTACGAGCAGTACTTC. Protein: CASSTTQGQGNLYEQYF.